The 16 T cell receptor beta chains listed next were all sequenced from one sample in a study of blood T cell repertoires in COVID-19. The protocol was immunoSEQ multiplex PCR, while the TCRdb copy is restricted to in-frame clones and leaves out a portion. The sample has 350,000 to 450,000 clones, approximately 86% seen once. Sequenced input: peripheral blood. The receptors shown here come from a woman aged 55 to 70 with COVID-19, enrolled during active disease.

V gene TRBV2 combines with J gene TRBJ1-5, with 9 bases lining up with TRBD1. V trimming: 9 bases; J trimming: 3 bases; junction bases outside the gene matches: 6. The CDR3 runs 14 residues. The germline V gene encodes CDR1 SNHLY and CDR2 FYNNEI. The CDR3 here is CASTGTGNNQPQHF. The CDR3 region has the DNA TGTGCCAGTACCGGGACAGGGAACAATCAGCCCCAGCATTTT.

This chain joins TRBV7-9 and TRBJ2-1, with 10 bases that match TRBD2. Losses at the gene ends were 4 bases for V and 15 bases for J; bases not matched to a gene: 6. Looked up from germline, CDR1 is SEHNR and CDR2 is FQNEAQ (reference sequence). This CDR3 is built from 12 residues. The chain's CDR3 is CASSSAGGPSFF. The CDR3 DNA reads as TGTGCCAGCAGCTCAGCGGGGGGGCCTTCGTTCTTC.

The chain recombines TRBV9 with TRBJ2-7, with D tentatively TRBD2 (5 bases). V was cut by 4 bases and J by 2 bases, with 16 bases left in between. There are 15 residues in the CDR3. Germline V lookup: CDR1 SGDLS, CDR2 YYNGEE. The CDR3 loop is CASSLSGMTAYEQYF. The CDR3, as DNA: TGTGCCAGCAGCCTGAGCGGTATGACCGCCTACGAGCAGTACTTC.

The V and J genes are TRBV12-5 and TRBJ2-1; TRBD2 agrees at 9 bases. The germline V gene has CDR1 LGHNT and CDR2 FRNRAP. Trimming at V came to 1 base and at J to 5 bases, leaving 3 bases not matched to a gene. This CDR3 comprises 15 residues. In DNA form, the CDR3 reads TGTGCTAGTGGTTTGGGCGGGGGGGCCCACAATGAGCAGTTCTTC. Translation gives CASGLGGGAHNEQFF.

The rearrangement links TRBV7-6 to TRBJ1-3; D is undetermined. The V end lost 0 bases, the J end lost 2 bases, and 11 bases lay between the germline ends. The CDR3 contains 16 residues. Germline CDR1 is SGHVS and CDR2 is FNYEAQ. The CDR3, as DNA: TGTGCCAGCAGCTTAGCCCAGATCACCCCTGGAAACACCATATATTTT. As protein: CASSLAQITPGNTIYF.

J is TRBJ1-1 and V is TRBV5-5, with a possible D match to TRBD1 (6 bases). The CDR3 is made up of 15 amino acids. Trimming left V 4 bases short and J 1 base short, with 14 bases between. CDR1 and CDR2 from the germline V gene are SGHKS and YYEKEE (reference sequence). CDR3 protein: CASSRWQGSNTEAFF. CDR3 nucleotides: TGTGCCAGCAGCCGCTGGCAGGGGTCGAACACTGAAGCTTTCTTT.

V and J are TRBV30 and TRBJ1-5; 8 nucleotides line up with TRBD1. Germline CDR1 reads GTSNPN; CDR2 reads SVGIG (reference sequence). The CDR3 runs to 15 residues. Trimming removed 3 bases from V and 3 bases from J; junction bases left unmatched: 7. CDR3 in DNA: TGTGCCTGGAGCGCGGGGACAGGATTCAATCAGCCCCAGCATTTT. This translates into CAWSAGTGFNQPQHF.

This sequence joins TRBV5-1 and TRBJ2-1, with D perhaps TRBD1 (6 bases). Germline loops: CDR1 SGHRS, CDR2 YFSETQ. This CDR3 has 14 residues. Trimming pared 0 bases from V and 7 bases from J, leaving 11 bases between. CDR3 amino acids: CASSLENRANEQFF. CDR3 DNA sequence: TGCGCCAGCAGCTTGGAAAACAGGGCGAATGAGCAGTTCTTC.

The chain uses TRBV11-3 and TRBJ2-7, with 7 bases fitting TRBD2. The CDR3 spans 16 residues. Germline V lookup: CDR1 SGHNT, CDR2 YENEEA. J lost 2 bases, V lost 5 bases, and 12 bases had no gene match. The chain's CDR3 is CASSLYGAAGTYEQYF. The CDR3 coding sequence is TGTGCCAGCAGCCTGTATGGGGCAGCGGGAACCTACGAGCAGTACTTC.

The chain carries TRBV11-3 and TRBJ1-4; 7 bases are shared with TRBD1. Losses at the gene ends were 1 base for V and 4 bases for J; bases not matched to a gene: 0. The CDR3 runs to 14 residues. Germline CDR1 reads SGHNT; CDR2 reads YENEEA. The CDR3: CASSLGQGNEKLFF. DNA of the CDR3: TGTGCCAGCAGCTTAGGACAGGGTAATGAAAAACTGTTTTTT.

The V gene is TRBV18, the J gene TRBJ1-1, with TRBD1 identical over 9 bases. V shed 3 bases, J shed 5 bases, and the junction held 1 base outside the gene matches. The CDR3 is 13 residues long. Germline V lookup: CDR1 KGHSH, CDR2 LQKENI. The CDR3, as DNA: TGTGCCAGCTCACCCGACAGGGGGACTGAAGCTTTCTTT. Translating it yields CASSPDRGTEAFF. Full variable domain (remainder filled in from reference TRBV18 and TRBJ1-1): NAGVMQNPRHLVRRRGQEARLRCSPMKGHSHVYWYRQLPEEGLKFMVYLQKENIIDESGMPKERFSAEFPKEGPSILRIQQVVRGDSAAYFCASSPDRGTEAFFGQGTRLTVV.

The CDR3 nucleotides read TGCGCCAGCAGCCACGCTCAAGTGGAGGTTCTTAAACTGTTTTTT. Translated, it gives CASSHAQVEVLKLFF. The rearrangement links TRBV4-1 to TRBJ1-4, with D hard to call. Trimming cost V 3 bases and J 11 bases, with 19 bases left between them. The CDR3 has 15 residues. The germline V gene encodes CDR1 MGHRA and CDR2 YSYEKL.

The chain uses TRBV5-1 and TRBJ1-4, with TRBD1 matching over 12 bases. This CDR3 region has 15 residues. V lost 4 bases, J lost 5 bases, and 3 bases stayed unmatched. CDR1 is SGHRS, CDR2 YFSETQ, per germline. CDR3: CASSQGTGGNEKLFF. The CDR3 coding sequence is TGCGCCAGCAGCCAAGGGACAGGGGGCAATGAAAAACTGTTTTTT.

As DNA, the CDR3 is TGTGCCAGCAGCCGAAATTGGACAGGGCCTGCGCTCACTGAAGCTTTCTTT. Protein sequence: CASSRNWTGPALTEAFF. The chain joins TRBV7-9 to TRBJ1-1; 8 bases fit TRBD1. There are 17 residues in the CDR3. Germline CDR1 is SEHNR and CDR2 is FQNEAQ (reference sequence). Unmatched junction bases numbered 15, after V lost 5 bases and J lost 4 bases.

V usage is TRBV7-2 and J usage is TRBJ2-4, with 7 bases fitting TRBD1. The CDR3 sequence is 13 residues long. The J segment lost 10 bases and the V segment lost 1 base, leaving 4 bases of the junction unmatched. Germline CDR1 and CDR2: SGHTA and FQGNSA. This CDR3 reads CASSLGEQGIQYF. The CDR3 DNA sequence: TGTGCCAGCAGCTTAGGAGAACAGGGGATTCAGTACTTC.

This clone has just a few counts. One end of the junction varies from germline; a read error may be responsible. The chain employs TRBV29-1 and TRBJ1-2; 9 positions match TRBD1. This CDR3 has 12 amino acids. Germline V CDR1 and CDR2: SQVTM, ANQGSEA. The DNA of the CDR3 is TGCAGCGTTAAAGACAGGGGGAATTTCTACACCTTC. Translating gives CSVKDRGNFYTF. Drawing the rest from reference TRBV29-1 and TRBJ1-2, the complete variable domain is SAVISQKPSRDICQRGTSLTIQCQVDSQVTMMFWYRQQPGQSLTLIATANQGSEATYESGFVIDKFPISRPNLTFSTLTVSNMSPEDSSIYLCSVKDRGNFYTFGSGTRLTVV.